What follows are 7 T cell receptor beta chains derived from one specimen sequenced in a study of T cell changes during pregnancy in multiple sclerosis. Assay: immunoSEQ multiplex PCR; the TCRdb copy retains only in-frame clones and omits some. Of tens of thousands of clones listed, approximately 89% were seen once; the top ten hold approximately 4.7%. The material sequenced was CD8+ T cells from peripheral blood mononuclear cells, taken in the first trimester of pregnancy. The receptors were sampled from a female donor with multiple sclerosis, enrolled in a pregnancy study.

As DNA, the CDR3 is TGTGCCAGCACCTGGACAGGGAACACTGAAGCTTTCTTT. Residues: CASTWTGNTEAFF. This rearrangement joins TRBV27 to TRBJ1-1; 7 nucleotides align to TRBD1. CDR1 is MNHEY and CDR2 is SMNVEV in the germline V gene (reference sequence). Trimming took 7 bases from V and 1 from J; bases not matched to a gene: 3. The CDR3 covers 13 residues.

The genes are TRBV7-9 and TRBJ1-2; possible D gene TRBD1, 6 bases. Trimming took off 1 base at V and 8 bases at J, with 14 bases between the two ends. Looked up from germline, CDR1 is SEHNR and CDR2 is FQNEAQ (reference sequence). The CDR3 contains 14 residues. CDR3 bases: TGTGCCAGCAGCTTAGAAGGGGGTCTTGAGGGCTACACCTTC. This codes for CASSLEGGLEGYTF.

Only a few counts were recorded for this clone. The CDR3: CASSLEGTGGLNTEAFF. The DNA of the CDR3 is TGTGCCAGCAGCCTGGAGGGGACAGGGGGCCTGAACACTGAAGCTTTCTTT. The V call is TRBV11-2, the J call TRBJ1-1, with TRBD1 matching 12 bases. The CDR3 length is 17 residues. The junction had 7 bases not matched to a gene; V was cut back by 5 bases and J by 0 bases. The germline gives CDR1 SGHAT, CDR2 FQNNGV.

The chain carries TRBV5-6 and TRBJ1-2; 7 bases line up with TRBD1. The CDR3 has 17 amino acids. Per the germline V gene, CDR1 is SGHDT and CDR2 is YYEEEE. After removal of 3 bases from V and 4 bases from J, the junction contained 15 bases not matched to a gene. CDR3 coding DNA: TGTGCCAGCAGCTCCCGGACCGGGACAGCTACTGGCTATGGCTACACCTTC. Protein product: CASSSRTGTATGYGYTF.

Points on this clone: Distinct nucleotide sequences in the sample also encode this CDR3. J is TRBJ2-1 and V is TRBV27, with 11 bases fitting TRBD1. J lost 5 bases, V lost 6 bases, and 3 bases had no gene match. The germline V gene has CDR1 MNHEY and CDR2 SMNVEV (reference sequence). This CDR3 comprises 14 residues. The chain's CDR3 is CASSGQGAHNEQFF. As DNA, the CDR3 is TGTGCCAGCAGCGGACAGGGGGCGCACAATGAGCAGTTCTTC.

V usage is TRBV6-5 and J usage is TRBJ1-2; tentatively, D is TRBD1 (5 bases). CDR3 size: 14 residues. Between the trimmed V and J ends, which lost 3 bases and 2 bases, there was a span of 10 bases. CDR1 is MNHEY, CDR2 SVGAGI, per germline. The CDR3 DNA follows: TGTGCCAGCAGTTATGCAGGGTCGAACTATGGCTACACCTTC. Amino acids: CASSYAGSNYGYTF.

Here the CDR3 DNA reads TGCGCCAGCAGCCAAGATACAGCTCTCTACGGACAGCCCCAGCATTTT. It is translated as CASSQDTALYGQPQHF. V usage is TRBV4-1 and J usage is TRBJ1-5; D unclear. Trimming shortened V by 0 bases and J by 7 bases, and 16 bases separated the two germline ends. This CDR3 comprises 16 residues. Germline lookup yields CDR1 MGHRA and CDR2 YSYEKL.